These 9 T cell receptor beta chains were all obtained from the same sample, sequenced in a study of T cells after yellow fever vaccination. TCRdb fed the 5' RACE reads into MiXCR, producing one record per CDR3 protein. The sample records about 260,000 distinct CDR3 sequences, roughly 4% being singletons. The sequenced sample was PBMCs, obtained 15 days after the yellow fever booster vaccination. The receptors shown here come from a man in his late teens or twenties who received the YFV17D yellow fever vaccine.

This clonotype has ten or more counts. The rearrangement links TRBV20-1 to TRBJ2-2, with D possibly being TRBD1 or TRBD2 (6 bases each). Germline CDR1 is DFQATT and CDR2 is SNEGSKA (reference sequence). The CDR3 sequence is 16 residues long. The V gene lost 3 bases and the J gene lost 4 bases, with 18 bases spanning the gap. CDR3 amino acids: CSARRPRGAPTGELFF. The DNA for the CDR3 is TGCAGTGCTAGGCGGCCTAGGGGGGCGCCCACCGGGGAGCTGTTTTTT.

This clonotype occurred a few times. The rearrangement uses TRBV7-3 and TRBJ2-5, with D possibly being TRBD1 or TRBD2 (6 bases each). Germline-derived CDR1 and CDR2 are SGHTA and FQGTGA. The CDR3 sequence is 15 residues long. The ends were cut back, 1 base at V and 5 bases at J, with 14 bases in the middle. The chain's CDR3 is CASSLKGGRWETQYF. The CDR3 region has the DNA TGTGCCAGCAGCTTAAAGGGGGGCCGATGGGAGACCCAGTACTTC.

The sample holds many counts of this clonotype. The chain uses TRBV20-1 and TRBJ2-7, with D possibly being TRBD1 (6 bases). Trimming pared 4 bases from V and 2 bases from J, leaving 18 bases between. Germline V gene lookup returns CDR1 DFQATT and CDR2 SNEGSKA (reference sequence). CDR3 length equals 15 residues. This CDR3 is CSAKSQGQRTYEQYV. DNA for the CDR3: TGCAGTGCTAAATCCCAGGGACAAAGGACCTACGAGCAGTACGTC.

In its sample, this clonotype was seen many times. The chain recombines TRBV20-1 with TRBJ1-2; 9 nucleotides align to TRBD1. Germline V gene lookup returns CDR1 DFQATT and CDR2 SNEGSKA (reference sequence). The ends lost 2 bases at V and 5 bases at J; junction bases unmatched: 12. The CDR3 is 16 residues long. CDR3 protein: CSARRIPAGTGYGYTF. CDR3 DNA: TGCAGTGCTAGACGTATTCCTGCCGGGACAGGGTATGGCTACACCTTC.

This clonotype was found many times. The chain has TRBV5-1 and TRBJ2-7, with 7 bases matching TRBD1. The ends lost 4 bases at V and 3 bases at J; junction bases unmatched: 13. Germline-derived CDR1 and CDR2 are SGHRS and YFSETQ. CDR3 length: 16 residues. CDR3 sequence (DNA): TGCGCCAGCAGCGGGGTGACAGGGAAGGTAGGCTACGAGCAGTACTTC. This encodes CASSGVTGKVGYEQYF.

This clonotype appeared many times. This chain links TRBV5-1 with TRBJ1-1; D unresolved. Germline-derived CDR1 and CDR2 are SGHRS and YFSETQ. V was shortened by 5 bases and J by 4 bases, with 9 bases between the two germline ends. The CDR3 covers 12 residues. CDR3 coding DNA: TGCGCCAGCAGGGTTGGCCTCACTGAAGCTTTCTTT. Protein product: CASRVGLTEAFF.

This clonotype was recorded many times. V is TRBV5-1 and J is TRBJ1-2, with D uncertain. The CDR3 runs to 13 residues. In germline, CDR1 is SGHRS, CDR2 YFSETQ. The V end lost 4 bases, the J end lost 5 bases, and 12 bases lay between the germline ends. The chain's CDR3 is CASSNVPLYGYTF. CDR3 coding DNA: TGCGCCAGCAGCAACGTCCCGCTTTATGGCTACACCTTC.

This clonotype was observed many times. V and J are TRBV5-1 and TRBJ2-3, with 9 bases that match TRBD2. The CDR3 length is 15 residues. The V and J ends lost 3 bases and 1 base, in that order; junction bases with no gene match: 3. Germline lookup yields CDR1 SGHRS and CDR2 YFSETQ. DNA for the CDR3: TGCGCCAGCAGCTACGCGGGGGGGGGCACAGATACGCAGTATTTT. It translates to CASSYAGGGTDTQYF. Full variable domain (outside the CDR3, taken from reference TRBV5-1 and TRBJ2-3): KAGVTQTPRYLIKTRGQQVTLSCSPISGHRSVSWYQQTPGQGLQFLFEYFSETQRNKGNFPGRFSGRQFSNSRSEMNVSTLELGDSALYLCASSYAGGGTDTQYFGPGTRLTVL.

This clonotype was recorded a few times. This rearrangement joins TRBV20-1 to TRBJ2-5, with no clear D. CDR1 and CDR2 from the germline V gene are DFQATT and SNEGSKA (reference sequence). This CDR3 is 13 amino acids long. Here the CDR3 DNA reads TGCACCCCCTTCGGACGGCTCCAAGAGACCCAGTACTTC. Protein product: CTPFGRLQETQYF.